One TCR beta chain is described in this entry. The CDR3 contains 13 residues. Per the germline V gene, CDR1 is SNHLY and CDR2 is FYNNEI. With 6 bases removed from V and 7 bases from J, the gap between germline ends came to 15 bases. The data stem from a study of control samples from healthy donors and cancer patients. Clones were sequenced by immunoSEQ multiplex PCR, and TCRdb holds only the in-frame ones, with some missing. The table has roughly 120,000 clones, 85% to 90% seen once. The sample taken for sequencing was PBMCs. The chain has TRBV2 and TRBJ1-1; D ambiguous. The TCR originated in a woman aged 45-59 years with colorectal cancer. The CDR3 DNA follows: TGTGCCAGCAGAGACGGACGGACGAGTGAAGCTTTCTTT. This sequence encodes CASRDGRTSEAFF.